This TCR beta chain was documented in a study of blood T cell repertoires in COVID-19. Germline trimming cut 3 bases from V and 5 bases from J; bases unmatched to any gene: 9. Germline loops: CDR1 SGHDN, CDR2 FVKESK. This CDR3 contains 16 residues. The protocol was immunoSEQ multiplex PCR, while the TCRdb copy is restricted to in-frame clones and leaves out a portion. Of about 150,000 clones in the sample, roughly 79% were seen once. The TCR originated in a man in his fifties or sixties with active or convalescent COVID-19. The gene calls are TRBV14 and TRBJ2-7, with 11 bases lining up with TRBD1. The sequenced sample was peripheral blood. DNA of the CDR3: TGTGCCAGCAGCCATCTCTTGGGACAGGGGGAGGACGAGCAGTACTTC. Its protein product is CASSHLLGQGEDEQYF.